This entry concerns a single T cell receptor beta chain. There is no known antigen for this receptor. Base-call qualities are not available, and no considerably larger clone is one nucleotide away. TCRbeta CDR3 regions were amplified from genomic DNA using the immunoSEQ Assay, a bias-controlled multiplex PCR. Per the original workflow: The number of nucleated cells in each sample was estimated from the amplification of reference gene primers within the assay. Sequence reads were collapsed and filtered to measure the absolute abundance of every unique TCRbeta CDR3 rearrangement. For each sample, productive Simpson clonality was calculated by taking the square root of Simpson's diversity index across productive rearrangements. The source is immuneACCESS, and TCRdb retained only in-frame sequences with V and J called. Part of the clones is not carried over; for the studies checked, unresolved V genes explain less than half of this, and the remainder is unexplained. V and J calls and clone size are those listed in that table; D and trimming were worked out from the DNA. The sample yields 150,000 to 200,000 clones; roughly 80% were counted once. 15% to 20% of the sample comes from the top ten.

The CDR3 spans 14 residues, from the cysteine through the phenylalanine. CDR3 DNA is the only sequence kept; it has 42 bases, read in frame from the first base. CDR1 KGHSH and CDR2 LQKENI were looked up in the germline V gene. V is pared back by 2 bases and J by 3 bases, with 11 bases lying between the germline termini. This sample was taken from a study of blood T cell repertoires in COVID-19 (dated by TCRdb to 2018 to 2020). Regarding the complete study: The collaborator samples originated in the United States, Italy and Spain and spanned the acute and convalescent phases of COVID-19. The material from the prospective study consisted of cDNA or gDNA derived from T cells, B-cell-depleted T cells, or PBMCs. Subjects who had been exposed to COVID-19, were actively infected with it, or had recovered from it provided the deeply sampled blood TCRbeta repertoires that made up the dataset. A freely available public database, intended as a resource for researchers studying the immune response to SARS-CoV-2, is where the repertoires were released. Samples came from the ongoing ImmuneRACE study (first 160 participants) plus 1,254 subjects from 6 global collaborators. A de-identified subject ID, COVID-19 status, age in years and sex were almost always included in the sample metadata. HLA class I and class II types, where available, came from metadata supplied by the sample provider rather than from assay-based typing.

Collaborating institutions collected whole blood in K2EDTA tubes following their own protocols. Collaborator samples were shipped for TCRbeta analysis as frozen whole blood, isolated PBMCs, or DNA extracted from either sample type. The study at large found these results: The quantity of clinical and demographic metadata differed by source and by participant and was supplied without curation.

This clonotype was obtained from a man in his 60s with active or convalescent COVID-19. The rearranged segments are TRBV18 and TRBJ2-7; perhaps TRBD2 is the D gene, with 6 bases matching. Sequenced input: peripheral blood. In nucleotide form, the sequence is TGTGCCAGCTCACCATATGGGGGGTTCTACGAGCAGTACTTC. The translation is CASSPYGGFYEQYF.